This entry is about one T cell receptor (beta chain). This sample is part of a study of cytomegalovirus exposure and HLA in healthy donors. Germline loops: CDR1 SNHLY, CDR2 FYNNEI. Trimming removed 3 bases from V and 4 bases from J, with 10 bases in between. This CDR3 contains 15 residues. The PCR used 60 Vbeta and 13 Jbeta primers. Data came from immunoSEQ multiplex PCR; TCRdb stores just in-frame clones and leaves some out. The sample has nearly 110,000 clones, about 81% seen once. Specimen: PBMCs. This clonotype was obtained from a man younger than 45 in good health and CMV-seropositive. The genes are TRBV2 and TRBJ2-6; D remains unclear. In DNA, the CDR3 is TGTGCCAGCAGTGACTCTCTAGGAGGGGCCAACGTCCTGACTTTC. Translation: CASSDSLGGANVLTF. Full variable domain (remainder filled in from reference TRBV2 and TRBJ2-6): EPEVTQTPSHQVTQMGQEVILRCVPISNHLYFYWYRQILGQKVEFLVSFYNNEISEKSEIFDDQFSVERPDGSNFTLKIRSTKLEDSAMYFCASSDSLGGANVLTFGAGSRLTVL.